This T cell receptor beta chain was recorded in a study of metastatic and nonmetastatic thyroid tumors. The wider study: The comparison covered peripheral blood and tumor or nodule tissue in malignant and benign thyroid patients.

TCRdb ran MiXCR on the PCR reads. Of about 19,000 clones detected, around 25% appear once; the ten largest clones hold about 3.3%. With respect to this clone: Its specificity is not known.

The study's findings and limits: In blood and tumor, TCR beta diversity was reportedly significantly higher in malignant thyroid tumors than in benign nodules.

There are 13 residues in the CDR3. Germline-derived CDR1 and CDR2 are GTSNPN and SVGIG (reference sequence). The ends lost 3 bases at V and 8 bases at J; junction bases unmatched: 7. Until they underwent thyroid surgery, no patient had received any treatment. Material: blood. V and J are TRBV30 and TRBJ1-2; 9 bases line up with TRBD1. The sequence came from a male donor with papillary thyroid cancer or a benign thyroid nodule (not recorded which). Some clones in this sample may be carry-over from other donors' samples. CDR3 amino acids: CAWRTGTGKGYTF. The CDR3 DNA sequence: TGTGCCTGGAGGACGGGGACAGGGAAAGGCTACACCTTC. Together with reference TRBV30 and TRBJ1-2, the CDR3 gives the full variable domain: SQTIHQWPATLVQPVGSPLSLECTVEGTSNPNLYWYRQAAGRGLQLLFYSVGIGQISSEVPQNLSASRPQDRQFILSSKKLLLSDSGFYLCAWRTGTGKGYTFGSGTRLTVV.